The 21 T cell receptor beta chains reported below all come from one sample, sequenced in a study of PD-L1 blockade in urothelial cancer. Time point here: pretreatment peripheral blood. Assay used: immunoSEQ multiplex PCR; TCRdb lists only in-frame clones, some missing. The repertoire includes approximately 50,000 clones, approximately 79% of them detected once, and about 3.2% sits in the top ten. Sample: PBMCs, taken around atezolizumab (anti-PD-L1) treatment. These receptors were obtained from a man aged 70-80 years with urothelial cancer.

CDR3 in DNA: TGTGCCAGCAGTTTCGGTCAAGGAGTCTTCCCGGGGGAGCAGTACTTC. It yields the protein CASSFGQGVFPGEQYF. V is TRBV28 and J is TRBJ2-7; D may be TRBD2 (5 bases). This CDR3 contains 16 residues. Germline CDR1 is MDHEN and CDR2 is SYDVKM. Deletions cut 3 bases from V and 7 bases from J, with 22 bases between.

V usage is TRBV7-3 and J usage is TRBJ2-1, with a weak D call TRBD1 (6 bases). Looked up from germline, CDR1 is SGHTA and CDR2 is FQGTGA. The CDR3 contains 12 residues. The V end was cut by 5 bases, the J end by 9 bases, with 11 bases between. The CDR3 DNA is TGTGCCAGCAGCGAACAGGGTTCTGAGCAGTTCTTC. Translating gives CASSEQGSEQFF.

This chain uses TRBV4-3 with TRBJ2-1; D gene ambiguous. V lost 0 bases to trimming and J lost 5 bases, with 14 bases between them. This CDR3 is built from 16 residues. CDR1 is LGHNA and CDR2 is YSLEER in the germline V gene. CDR3 coding DNA: TGCGCCAGCAGCCAAGAAGTTCGGTCCCCACACAATGAGCAGTTCTTC. It is translated as CASSQEVRSPHNEQFF.

The chain recombines TRBV29-1 with TRBJ2-7; 10 nucleotides match TRBD1. The CDR3 totals 14 residues. Germline V gives CDR1 SQVTM, CDR2 ANQGSEA. The V and J ends lost 5 bases and 5 bases, in that order; junction bases with no gene match: 9. The CDR3 sequence is CSVTTGTGAHEQYF. CDR3 nucleotides: TGCAGCGTTACAACCGGGACAGGGGCACACGAGCAGTACTTC.

The J gene is TRBJ2-2, the V gene TRBV15, with 7 bases that match TRBD2. With V trimmed by 0 bases and J by 6 bases, 7 bases remained unmatched. The CDR3 extends over 16 amino acids. CDR1 is LNHNV, CDR2 YYDKDF, per germline (reference sequence). CDR3 protein: CATSRDGGGMAGELFF. The CDR3 DNA is TGTGCCACCAGCAGAGATGGGGGGGGGATGGCCGGGGAGCTGTTTTTT.

The V gene is TRBV7-2, the J gene TRBJ1-5, with D tentatively TRBD1 (5 bases). The length of the CDR3 is 16 residues. CDR1 is SGHTA and CDR2 is FQGNSA in the germline V gene. Trimming stripped 5 bases from V and 1 base from J, with 15 bases between. The DNA for the CDR3 is TGTGCCAGCAGCCAAGGGGAGGTTTGGAGCAATCAGCCCCAGCATTTT. Amino acids: CASSQGEVWSNQPQHF.

The CDR3 loop reads CASSPGSKQGLAGANVLTF. The CDR3 bases are TGTGCCAGCAGCCCCGGGTCCAAACAGGGGTTGGCTGGGGCCAACGTCCTGACTTTC. The V call is TRBV5-6, the J call TRBJ2-6; 7 bases are shared with TRBD1. Germline V gives CDR1 SGHDT, CDR2 YYEEEE. J gave up 2 bases and V 4 bases, and 15 bases lay outside the gene matches. The CDR3 is 19 residues long. Full variable domain (remainder filled in from reference TRBV5-6 and TRBJ2-6): DAGVTQSPTHLIKTRGQQVTLRCSPKSGHDTVSWYQQALGQGPQFIFQYYEEEERQRGNFPDRFSGHQFPNYSSELNVNALLLGDSALYLCASSPGSKQGLAGANVLTFGAGSRLTVL.

V is TRBV29-1 and J is TRBJ2-5; D call uncertain. Trimming shortened V by 6 bases and J by 7 bases, and 15 bases separated the two germline ends. Germline-derived CDR1 and CDR2 are SQVTM and ANQGSEA. The CDR3 covers 12 residues. The CDR3 reads CSVDSAPGTQYF. CDR3 bases: TGCAGCGTAGATTCGGCCCCGGGGACCCAGTACTTC. The whole variable domain, remainder taken from reference TRBV29-1 and TRBJ2-5, is SAVISQKPSRDICQRGTSLTIQCQVDSQVTMMFWYRQQPGQSLTLIATANQGSEATYESGFVIDKFPISRPNLTFSTLTVSNMSPEDSSIYLCSVDSAPGTQYFGPGTRLLVL.

The chain employs TRBV7-2 and TRBJ2-3, with 9 bases lining up with TRBD1. Per the germline V gene, CDR1 is SGHTA and CDR2 is FQGNSA. This CDR3 has 14 residues. With V trimmed by 5 bases and J by 4 bases, 4 bases remained unmatched. CDR3 DNA: TGTGCCAGCAGCGCGGACAGGGGTTCAGATACGCAGTATTTT. Translated, it gives CASSADRGSDTQYF.

The chain employs TRBV6-5 and TRBJ1-1; 8 nucleotides match TRBD1. The CDR3 consists of 14 residues. Germline V lookup: CDR1 MNHEY, CDR2 SVGAGI. The V and J ends lost 5 bases and 0 bases, in that order; junction bases with no gene match: 2. The CDR3 DNA reads as TGTGCCAGCAGTCGACAGGGGATGAACACTGAAGCTTTCTTT. This codes for CASSRQGMNTEAFF.

This rearrangement joins TRBV5-4 to TRBJ1-6, with 7 bases aligning to TRBD1. Germline V CDR1 and CDR2: SGHNT, YYREEE (reference sequence). V shed 0 bases and J 8 bases; nucleotides not matched to a gene: 8. This CDR3 is built from 16 residues. The CDR3 DNA reads TGTGCCAGCAGCTTGGCAAGGGGGCGAGGTGATTCACCCCTCCACTTT. Protein product: CASSLARGRGDSPLHF.

The chain has TRBV28 and TRBJ1-1; the D is unclear. The V end lost 2 bases, the J end lost 6 bases, and 16 bases lay between the germline ends. The CDR3 is made up of 15 amino acids. Germline assignment: CDR1 MDHEN and CDR2 SYDVKM. The CDR3 nucleotides read TGTGCCAGCAGTTTAATTTCGGCAGGCAGCTCTGAAGCTTTCTTT. As protein: CASSLISAGSSEAFF.

The chain couples TRBV5-1 to TRBJ1-1, with D tentatively TRBD1 (5 bases). V was clipped by 0 bases and J by 2 bases, with 8 bases between them. The CDR3 is made up of 14 amino acids. Germline V CDR1 and CDR2: SGHRS, YFSETQ. The DNA for the CDR3 is TGCGCCAGCAGCTTGGAGGGGTTCAACACTGAAGCTTTCTTT. Encoded protein: CASSLEGFNTEAFF.

This clone has a handful of counts. The chain couples TRBV5-1 to TRBJ1-3, with no clear D. Trimming left V 2 bases short and J 2 bases short, with 14 bases between. Germline assignment: CDR1 SGHRS and CDR2 YFSETQ. The CDR3 totals 16 residues. CDR3 DNA: TGCGCCAGCAGCTTTGGTCCCCATACGGCTGGAAACACCATATATTTT. Protein: CASSFGPHTAGNTIYF.

The chain combines TRBV27 with TRBJ1-1; D perhaps matches TRBD1 (6 bases). Germline V gives CDR1 MNHEY, CDR2 SMNVEV (reference sequence). This CDR3 has 15 amino acids. Deletions cut 0 bases from V and 0 bases from J, with 8 bases between. CDR3 DNA: TGTGCCAGCAGTTTATCAGGGGGTCTGAACACTGAAGCTTTCTTT. Translating gives CASSLSGGLNTEAFF.

The chain is built from TRBV7-3 and TRBJ1-1; 7 nucleotides line up with TRBD1. The CDR3 sequence is 15 residues long. Per the germline V gene, CDR1 is SGHTA and CDR2 is FQGTGA. The V gene end was trimmed by 0 bases and the J gene end by 3 bases; junction bases not matched to a gene: 4. This CDR3 is CASSLTDQGDTEAFF. The CDR3 coding sequence is TGTGCCAGCAGCTTAACGGACCAGGGGGACACTGAAGCTTTCTTT.

The chain uses TRBV28 and TRBJ2-2; 13 bases line up with TRBD2. The J segment lost 6 bases and the V segment lost 5 bases, leaving 21 bases of the junction unmatched. The CDR3 sequence is 21 residues long. Germline values: CDR1 MDHEN, CDR2 SYDVKM. The CDR3 DNA follows: TGTGCCAGCAGTCCCTATGCAGGACTAGCGGGAGCCGCCGGGGGTGCCGGGGAGCTGTTTTTT. It is translated as CASSPYAGLAGAAGGAGELFF.

V usage is TRBV7-2 and J usage is TRBJ1-1; TRBD1 aligns across 7 bases. This CDR3 is built from 15 residues. Germline-derived CDR1 and CDR2 are SGHTA and FQGNSA. Trimming at V came to 0 bases and at J to 4 bases, leaving 5 bases not matched to a gene. This CDR3 is CASSLAGQKATEAFF. Here the CDR3 DNA reads TGTGCCAGCAGCTTAGCGGGACAGAAGGCCACTGAAGCTTTCTTT. Full variable domain (rest looked up from reference TRBV7-2 and TRBJ1-1): GAGVSQSPSNKVTEKGKDVELRCDPISGHTALYWYRQSLGQGLEFLIYFQGNSAPDKSGLPSDRFSAERTGGSVSTLTIQRTQQEDSAVYLCASSLAGQKATEAFFGQGTRLTVV.

This clone is a singleton in its sample. The genes are TRBV7-8 and TRBJ2-7; 7 bases line up with TRBD1. Germline assignment: CDR1 SGHVS and CDR2 FQNEAQ. The CDR3 is 15 residues long. Trimming took 7 bases from V and 1 from J; bases not matched to a gene: 10. Here the CDR3 DNA reads TGTGCCAGCACCCTAGCCCTGACAGGGTCCTACGAGCAGTACTTC. Amino acids: CASTLALTGSYEQYF.

This chain links TRBV25-1 with TRBJ2-1, with 8 bases aligning to TRBD1. CDR1 and CDR2 from the germline V gene are MGHDK and SYGVNS. Losses at the gene ends were 3 bases for V and 4 bases for J; bases not matched to a gene: 8. CDR3 length: 16 residues. CDR3 amino acids: CASSELTGGPYNEQFF. DNA for the CDR3: TGTGCCAGCAGTGAGCTAACAGGGGGGCCTTACAATGAGCAGTTCTTC. Full variable domain (remainder filled in from reference TRBV25-1 and TRBJ2-1): EADIYQTPRYLVIGTGKKITLECSQTMGHDKMYWYQQDPGMELHLIHYSYGVNSTEKGDLSSESTVSRIRTEHFPLTLESARPSHTSQYLCASSELTGGPYNEQFFGPGTRLTVL.

The chain carries TRBV18 and TRBJ1-3, with 7 bases matching TRBD1. CDR3 size: 12 residues. V shed 3 bases, J shed 10 bases, and the junction held 3 bases outside the gene matches. Looked up from germline, CDR1 is KGHSH and CDR2 is LQKENI. The CDR3 loop is CASSPDRSTIYF. CDR3 DNA: TGTGCCAGCTCACCGGACAGGTCTACCATATATTTT.